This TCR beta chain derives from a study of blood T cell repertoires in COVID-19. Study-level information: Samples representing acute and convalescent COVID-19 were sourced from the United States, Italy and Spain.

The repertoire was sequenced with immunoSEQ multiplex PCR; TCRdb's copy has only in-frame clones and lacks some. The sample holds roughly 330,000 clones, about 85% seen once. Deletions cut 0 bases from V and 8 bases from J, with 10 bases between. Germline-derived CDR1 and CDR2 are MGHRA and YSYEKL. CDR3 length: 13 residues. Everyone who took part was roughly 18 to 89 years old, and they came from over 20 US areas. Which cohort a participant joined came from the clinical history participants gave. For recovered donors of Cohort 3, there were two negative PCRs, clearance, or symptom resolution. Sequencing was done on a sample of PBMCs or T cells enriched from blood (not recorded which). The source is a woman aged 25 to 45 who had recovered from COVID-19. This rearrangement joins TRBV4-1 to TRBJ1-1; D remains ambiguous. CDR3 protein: CASSQETGYEAFF. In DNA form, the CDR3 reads TGCGCCAGCAGCCAAGAGACGGGGTACGAAGCTTTCTTT.